Listed below are T cell receptor beta chains from one sample, sequenced in a study of blood T cell repertoires in COVID-19. Generated by immunoSEQ multiplex PCR, the TCRdb table keeps only in-frame clones and is missing some. Counted here are approximately 77,000 clones, approximately 85% occurring once; the ten biggest clones make up 8.5% to 10%. The sequencing input was peripheral blood. All receptors derive from a man in his fifties or sixties with COVID-19, enrolled during active disease. CDR3s include the opening cysteine and the closing phenylalanine or tryptophan. Each record gives: V gene, J gene, CDR3 length, CDR3 protein.

>TRBV4-1|TRBJ2-2|14
CASSQGGETGELFF
>TRBV7-2|TRBJ1-6|17
CASSIFPQPSLRSPLHF
>TRBV7-2|TRBJ2-7|14
CASSLATGSYEQYF
>TRBV11-2|TRBJ2-1|15
CASSVLAGQYNEQFF
>TRBV11-2|TRBJ2-5|16
CASSPPGQPRSETQYF
>TRBV27|TRBJ1-1|13
CASSLTGSRAAFF
>TRBV19|TRBJ1-5|13
CASSSPGWGPQHF
>TRBV6-5|TRBJ2-7|13
CASTGGNAYEQYF
>TRBV27|TRBJ1-2|15
CASSWEMGSGYGYTF
>TRBV5-4|TRBJ1-4|14
CASSLEGLSEKLFF
>TRBV4-1|TRBJ1-1|18
CASSYHFGPRGRKTEAFF
>TRBV11-2|TRBJ2-7|14
CASSLGTWGDEQYF
>TRBV5-1|TRBJ2-3|14
CASSHRVNADTQYF
>TRBV28|TRBJ2-1|15
CASSETSGRHNEQFF
>TRBV4-2|TRBJ1-4|16
CASSRTGPATNEKLFF
>TRBV9|TRBJ1-1|15
CASSVRRDMNTEAFF
>TRBV28|TRBJ1-5|15
CASRTGTGGVQPQHF
>TRBV24-1|TRBJ2-7|15
CATSGAPGIGYEQYF
>TRBV19|TRBJ2-7|15
CASAAGAGAPYEQYF
>TRBV5-6|TRBJ2-7|16
CASSPPGDRGVSEQYF
>TRBV28|TRBJ2-7|12
CASRGGTYEQYF
>TRBV7-9|TRBJ2-1|15
CASSLGTGDRNEQFF
>TRBV18|TRBJ1-1|17
CAVPSGRGRGVPTEAFF
>TRBV14|TRBJ1-5|19
CASSQEAREVLNNNQPQHF
>TRBV28|TRBJ1-2|16
CASSLPGQPSGYGYTF
>TRBV9|TRBJ1-2|14
CASSVAEGDYGYTF
>TRBV5-1|TRBJ2-5|14
CATARGSRQETQYF
>TRBV30|TRBJ2-7|15
CAWSVASGKFYEQYF
>TRBV7-6|TRBJ2-1|16
CASSLHGGRSYNEQFF
>TRBV6-2/TRBV6-3|TRBJ1-2|17
CASSKRPGQGSRGGYTF
>TRBV5-6|TRBJ2-7|16
CASKGGTGGLAYEQYF
>TRBV2|TRBJ2-1|15
CASKPNLASYNEQFF
>TRBV25-1|TRBJ1-5|16
CASSDGVGRGVQPQHF
>TRBV5-3|TRBJ2-1|14
CARIIAGGYNEQFF
>TRBV7-9|TRBJ1-6|15
CASSLVAGEDSPLHF
>TRBV18|TRBJ1-1|14
CASSPEGGNTEAFF
>TRBV7-8|TRBJ2-4|17
CASSLSRTGGSKNIQYF
>TRBV6-4|TRBJ2-3|16
CASSDASGTNTDTQYF
>TRBV6-5|TRBJ2-4|14
CASRPDRGGNIQYF
>TRBV9|TRBJ2-3|20
CASSVGLAGGNLFSTDTQYF
>TRBV4-2|TRBJ2-3|17
CASSQEVPGVVPDTQYF
>TRBV7-8|TRBJ1-1|16
CASSLVSGNMNTEAFF
>TRBV6-2/TRBV6-3|TRBJ1-2|13
CASSYDRSYGYTF
>TRBV7-3|TRBJ2-2|13
CASSRGLGGELFF
>TRBV9|TRBJ1-1|13
CASSRTGTGMAFF
>TRBV20-1|TRBJ2-3|14
CSASAAGATDTQYF
>TRBV5-6|TRBJ2-6|15
CATSRVSSGANVLTF